These T cell receptor beta chains were read from a single sample in a study of blood T cell repertoires in COVID-19. The repertoire was sequenced with immunoSEQ multiplex PCR; TCRdb's copy has only in-frame clones and lacks some. The profile shows roughly 230,000 clones, 89% of them singletons. Material: PBMCs or T cells enriched from blood (not recorded which). Receptor source: a woman younger than 45 with acute COVID-19. Each CDR3 is given with its conserved first and last residue. A D gene is named only where the DNA matches it firmly.

j_call v_call d_call cdr3_nt cdr3_aa
TRBJ2-2 TRBV19 TRBD1 TGTGCCAGTAGGGGACAGGGGACCGGGGAGCTGTTTTTT CASRGQGTGELFF
TRBJ1-2 TRBV5-6 TRBD1 TGTGCCAGCAGCTTGGCCACTAGGGGGCTATCTAACTATGGCTACACCTTC CASSLATRGLSNYGYTF
TRBJ2-7 TRBV7-6 TRBD2 TGTGCCAGCAGCTCCGGACTAGCGGGGACCTACGAGCAGTACTTC CASSSGLAGTYEQYF
TRBJ1-5 TRBV2 TRBD1 TGTGCCAGCAGTTACAGGGGGCACAATCAGCCCCAGCATTTT CASSYRGHNQPQHF
TRBJ2-5 TRBV27 NA TGTGCCAGCAGTTTATTTACCAGGGGCCAAGAGACCCAGTACTTC CASSLFTRGQETQYF
TRBJ1-2 TRBV6-5 NA TGTGCCAGCAGTTACTCGCCGGGCAGGGTGGTAGGCTACACCTTC CASSYSPGRVVGYTF
TRBJ1-1 TRBV7-2 TRBD1 TGTGCCAGCAGCGGGGACAGGCTGTCTGAAGCTTTCTTT CASSGDRLSEAFF
TRBJ1-2 TRBV11-2 NA TGTGCCAGCAGCCCTCGGGACTACGAAGAGGGCTACACCTTC CASSPRDYEEGYTF
TRBJ1-2 TRBV24-1 NA TGTGCCACCAGTGATGCGGGACGGGAGAACTATGGCTACACCTTC CATSDAGRENYGYTF
TRBJ2-3 TRBV24-1 NA TGTGCCACCAGTGATTCCCTAGGAGCTCCGACAGATACGCAGTATTTT CATSDSLGAPTDTQYF
TRBJ1-1 TRBV5-1 TRBD1 TGCGCCAGCAGGGGACAGGGGGTTAGGAGCACTGAAGCTTTCTTT CASRGQGVRSTEAFF
TRBJ2-3 TRBV5-4 TRBD2 TGTGCCAGCAGCTTCCTAGCGGGGGCAATAGGGGCAGATACGCAGTATTTT CASSFLAGAIGADTQYF
TRBJ2-7 TRBV3-1/TRBV3-2 NA TGTGCCAGCAGCCAAATGGGGACTTCCTTCTACGAGCAGTACTTC CASSQMGTSFYEQYF
TRBJ1-6 TRBV19 NA TGTGCCAGTAGTATCGGCAGGAATTCACCCCTCCACTTT CASSIGRNSPLHF
TRBJ2-7 TRBV27 NA TGTGCCAGCAGTACGAGCCTAGGCCCCTACGAGCAGTACTTC CASSTSLGPYEQYF
TRBJ1-1 TRBV6-5 NA TGTGCCAGCCTCGGAGGGACTGAAGCTTTCTTT CASLGGTEAFF
TRBJ1-5 TRBV7-9 TRBD1 TGTGCCAGCAGCCCCGACAGGGAATATCAGCCCCAGCATTTT CASSPDREYQPQHF
TRBJ2-1 TRBV25-1 NA TGTGCCAGCAGTCCACGCGGGACAGCATACAATGAGCAGTTCTTC CASSPRGTAYNEQFF
TRBJ2-1 TRBV19 TRBD2 TGTGCCAGTAGTAGCCCCGGACTAGCGGTATACAATGAGCAGTTCTTC CASSSPGLAVYNEQFF
TRBJ1-5 TRBV30 TRBD1 TGTGCCTGGAGAGACAGGGGAGATCAGCCCCAGCATTTT CAWRDRGDQPQHF
TRBJ2-3 TRBV5-6 NA TGTGCCAGCAGCTTGGGCGAGCTCGATACGCAGTATTTT CASSLGELDTQYF
TRBJ1-1 TRBV6-1 TRBD1 TGTGCCAGCAGTGAAAGAGACAGGGGAATAAACACTGAAGCTTTCTTT CASSERDRGINTEAFF
TRBJ2-5 TRBV14 TRBD2 TGTGCCAGCAGGAAGCGGGGGGGCTCAGAGACCCAGTACTTC CASRKRGGSETQYF
TRBJ1-6 TRBV11-2 TRBD1 TGTGCCAGCAGCTCGGACAGGGTGGGCTCACCCCTCCACTTT CASSSDRVGSPLHF
TRBJ2-3 TRBV27 TRBD2 TGTGCCAGCAGTTCGAGCGGGACTACATTGGGGCCGGCAGATACGCAGTATTTT CASSSSGTTLGPADTQYF
TRBJ2-5 TRBV7-9 TRBD1 TGTGCCAGCAGCGAACCGGGACAGGGAGGAGGGGGAGAGACCCAGTACTTC CASSEPGQGGGGETQYF
TRBJ1-5 TRBV27 NA TGTGCCAGCAGTTTAGTACAGAATAGCAATCAGCCCCAGCATTTT CASSLVQNSNQPQHF
TRBJ1-2 TRBV7-7 NA TGTGCCAGCAAAGGTCGCGGGGAAATTGCTAACTATGGCTACACCTTC CASKGRGEIANYGYTF